The T cell receptor beta chain under discussion was sequenced for a study of T cell responses to AZD1222 COVID-19 vaccine. For this clone: Its specificity is not known.

TCRdb's copy holds only in-frame clones and misses some; the assay was immunoSEQ multiplex PCR. This sample carries about 150,000 clones, approximately 91% of them seen once, and the ten largest clones take roughly 7%. Overall study findings and caveats: Reportedly, nearly half the spike-specific TCRs target unmutated variant regions. Spike-wide coverage was observed for vaccine-associated CD4 TCRs, with dominant responses at 160-218 and 743-854.

The CDR3 covers 18 residues. From germline, CDR1 is MDHEN and CDR2 SYDVKM. The V gene end was trimmed by 5 bases and the J gene end by 3 bases; junction bases not matched to a gene: 11. The TCR sequence derives from an adult who had recovered from COVID-19. The V call is TRBV28, the J call TRBJ2-7, with 15 positions matching TRBD2. Material: peripheral blood, obtained after recovery from COVID-19. The CDR3 loop reads CASSHVGLAGGPVYEQYF. The CDR3 region has the DNA TGTGCCAGCAGTCACGTCGGACTAGCGGGAGGGCCAGTCTACGAGCAGTACTTC.